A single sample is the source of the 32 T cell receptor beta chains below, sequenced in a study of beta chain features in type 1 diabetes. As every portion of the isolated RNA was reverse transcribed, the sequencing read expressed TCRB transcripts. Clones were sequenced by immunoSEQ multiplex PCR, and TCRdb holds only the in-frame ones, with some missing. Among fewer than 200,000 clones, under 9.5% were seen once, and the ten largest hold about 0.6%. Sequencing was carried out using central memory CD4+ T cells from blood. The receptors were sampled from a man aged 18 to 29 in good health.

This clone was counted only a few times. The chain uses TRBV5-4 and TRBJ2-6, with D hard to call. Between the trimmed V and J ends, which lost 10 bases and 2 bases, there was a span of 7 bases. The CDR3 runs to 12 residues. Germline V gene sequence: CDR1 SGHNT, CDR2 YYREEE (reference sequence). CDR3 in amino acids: CAVPTGANVLTF. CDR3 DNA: TGTGCCGTACCTACTGGGGCCAACGTCCTGACTTTC.

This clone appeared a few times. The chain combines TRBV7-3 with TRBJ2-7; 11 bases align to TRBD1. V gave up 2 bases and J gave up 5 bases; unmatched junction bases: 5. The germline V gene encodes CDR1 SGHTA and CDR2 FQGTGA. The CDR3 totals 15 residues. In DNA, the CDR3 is TGTGCCAGCAGCTTATACGGACAGGGGGCTAACGAGCAGTACTTC. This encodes CASSLYGQGANEQYF.

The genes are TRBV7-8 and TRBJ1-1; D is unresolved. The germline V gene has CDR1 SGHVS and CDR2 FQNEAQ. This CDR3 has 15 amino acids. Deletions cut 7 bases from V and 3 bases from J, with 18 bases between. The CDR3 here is CASTRAYSVDTEAFF. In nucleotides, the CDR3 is TGTGCCAGCACCCGAGCGTACTCGGTCGACACTGAAGCTTTCTTT.

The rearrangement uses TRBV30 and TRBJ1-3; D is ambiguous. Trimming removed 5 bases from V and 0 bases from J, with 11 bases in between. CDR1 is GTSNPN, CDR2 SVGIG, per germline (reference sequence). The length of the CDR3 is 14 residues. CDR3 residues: CAWPPMSSGNTIYF. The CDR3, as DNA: TGTGCCTGGCCCCCGATGAGCTCTGGAAACACCATATATTTT. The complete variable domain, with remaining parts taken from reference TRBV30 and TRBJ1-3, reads SQTIHQWPATLVQPVGSPLSLECTVEGTSNPNLYWYRQAAGRGLQLLFYSVGIGQISSEVPQNLSASRPQDRQFILSSKKLLLSDSGFYLCAWPPMSSGNTIYFGEGSWLTVV.

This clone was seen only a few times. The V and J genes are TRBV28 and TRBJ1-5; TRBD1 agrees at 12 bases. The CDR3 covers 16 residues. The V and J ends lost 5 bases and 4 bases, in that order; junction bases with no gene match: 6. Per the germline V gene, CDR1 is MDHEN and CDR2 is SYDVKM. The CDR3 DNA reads TGTGCCAGCAGTCCGGGGGACAGGGGGCGAAATCAGCCCCAGCATTTT. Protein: CASSPGDRGRNQPQHF.

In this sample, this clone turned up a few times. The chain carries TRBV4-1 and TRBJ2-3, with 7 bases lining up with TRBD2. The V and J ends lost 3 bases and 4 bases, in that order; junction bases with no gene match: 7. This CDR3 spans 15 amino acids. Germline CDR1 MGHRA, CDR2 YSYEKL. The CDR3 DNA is TGCGCCAGCAGCCAGTTCAGCGGGGTGGCAGATACGCAGTATTTT. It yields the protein CASSQFSGVADTQYF.

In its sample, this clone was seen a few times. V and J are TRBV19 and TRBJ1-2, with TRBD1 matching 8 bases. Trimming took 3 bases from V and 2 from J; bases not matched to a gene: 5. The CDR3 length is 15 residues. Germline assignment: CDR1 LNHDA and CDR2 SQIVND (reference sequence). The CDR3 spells CASSILRDRNYGYTF. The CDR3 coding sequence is TGTGCCAGTAGTATCCTCCGGGACAGGAACTATGGCTACACCTTC. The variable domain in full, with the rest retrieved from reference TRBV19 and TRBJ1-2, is DGGITQSPKYLFRKEGQNVTLSCEQNLNHDAMYWYRQDPGQGLRLIYYSQIVNDFQKGDIAEGYSVSREKKESFPLTVTSAQKNPTAFYLCASSILRDRNYGYTFGSGTRLTVV.

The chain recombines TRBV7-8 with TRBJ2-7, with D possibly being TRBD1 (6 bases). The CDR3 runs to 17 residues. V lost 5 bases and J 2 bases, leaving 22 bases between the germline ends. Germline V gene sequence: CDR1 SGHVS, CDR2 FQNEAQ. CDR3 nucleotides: TGTGCCAGCAGCCGCCCGCGGGTGAGGGGGTTAGCCTACGAGCAGTACTTC. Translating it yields CASSRPRVRGLAYEQYF.

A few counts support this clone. CDR3 DNA: TGTGCCAGCTCACCAGGCAGGGGGTTGTCTACTACAGGCAGTGAAAAACTGTTTTTT. Its protein product is CASSPGRGLSTTGSEKLFF. The rearrangement uses TRBV18 and TRBJ1-4, with 7 bases that match TRBD1. The junction had 19 bases not matched to a gene; V was cut back by 2 bases and J by 7 bases. The CDR3 has 19 amino acids. The germline gives CDR1 KGHSH, CDR2 LQKENI.

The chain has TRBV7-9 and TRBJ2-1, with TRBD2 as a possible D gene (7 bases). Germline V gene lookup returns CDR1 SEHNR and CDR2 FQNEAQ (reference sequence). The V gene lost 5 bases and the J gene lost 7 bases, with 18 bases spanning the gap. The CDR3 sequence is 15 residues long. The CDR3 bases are TGTGCCAGCAGCCTATTTACGGGGGGCCTAAATGAGCAGTTCTTC. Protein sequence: CASSLFTGGLNEQFF.

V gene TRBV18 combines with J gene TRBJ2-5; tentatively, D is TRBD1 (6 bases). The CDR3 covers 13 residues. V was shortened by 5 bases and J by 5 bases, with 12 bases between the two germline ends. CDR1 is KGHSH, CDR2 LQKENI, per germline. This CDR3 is CASSVRGGETQYF. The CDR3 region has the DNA TGTGCCAGCTCAGTCAGGGGCGGTGAGACCCAGTACTTC.

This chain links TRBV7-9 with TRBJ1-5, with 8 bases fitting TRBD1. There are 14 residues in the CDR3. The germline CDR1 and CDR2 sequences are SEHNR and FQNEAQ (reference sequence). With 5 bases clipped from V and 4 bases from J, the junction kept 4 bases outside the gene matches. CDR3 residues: CASSPDRVNQPQHF. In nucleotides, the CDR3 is TGTGCCAGCAGCCCGGACAGGGTGAATCAGCCCCAGCATTTT.

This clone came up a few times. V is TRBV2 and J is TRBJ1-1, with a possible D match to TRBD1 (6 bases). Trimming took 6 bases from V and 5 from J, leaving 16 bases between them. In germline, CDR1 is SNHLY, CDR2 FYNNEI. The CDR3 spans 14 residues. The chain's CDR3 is CASRATSGETEAFF. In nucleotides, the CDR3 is TGTGCCAGCAGGGCTACTTCAGGGGAGACTGAAGCTTTCTTT.

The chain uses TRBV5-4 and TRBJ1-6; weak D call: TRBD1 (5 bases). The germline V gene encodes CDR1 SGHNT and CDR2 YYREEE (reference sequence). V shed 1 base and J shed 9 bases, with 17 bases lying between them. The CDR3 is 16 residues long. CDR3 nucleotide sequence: TGTGCCAGCAGCTTGAGGCAGGGTGGCCCTGGTTCACCCCTCCACTTT. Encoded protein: CASSLRQGGPGSPLHF.

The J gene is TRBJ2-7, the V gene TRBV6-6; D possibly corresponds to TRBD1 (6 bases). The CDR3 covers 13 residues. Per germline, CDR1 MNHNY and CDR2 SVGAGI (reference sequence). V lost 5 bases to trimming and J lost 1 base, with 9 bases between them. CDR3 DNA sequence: TGTGCCAGCAGTGAGGACAGATCCTACGAGCAGTACTTC. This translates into CASSEDRSYEQYF.

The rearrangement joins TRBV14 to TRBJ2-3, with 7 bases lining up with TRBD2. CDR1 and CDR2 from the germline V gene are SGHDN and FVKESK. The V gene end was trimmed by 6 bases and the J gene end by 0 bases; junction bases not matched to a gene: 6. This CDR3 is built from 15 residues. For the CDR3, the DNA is TGTGCCAGCAGGTCGGCGGGAGTGAGCACAGATACGCAGTATTTT. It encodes CASRSAGVSTDTQYF. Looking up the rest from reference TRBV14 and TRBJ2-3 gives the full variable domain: EAGVTQFPSHSVIEKGQTVTLRCDPISGHDNLYWYRRVMGKEIKFLLHFVKESKQDESGMPNNRFLAERTGGTYSTLKVQPAELEDSGVYFCASRSAGVSTDTQYFGPGTRLTVL.

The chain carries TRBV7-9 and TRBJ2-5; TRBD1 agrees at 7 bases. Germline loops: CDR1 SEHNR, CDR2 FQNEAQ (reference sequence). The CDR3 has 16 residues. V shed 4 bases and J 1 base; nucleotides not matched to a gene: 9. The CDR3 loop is CASSWGTVGAQETQYF. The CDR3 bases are TGTGCCAGCAGCTGGGGGACAGTGGGGGCCCAAGAGACCCAGTACTTC.

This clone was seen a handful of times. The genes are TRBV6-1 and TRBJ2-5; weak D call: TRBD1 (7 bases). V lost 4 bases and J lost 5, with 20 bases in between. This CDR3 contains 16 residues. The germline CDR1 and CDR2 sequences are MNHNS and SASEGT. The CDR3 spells CASSVYHLAGGETQYF. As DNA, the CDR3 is TGTGCCAGCAGTGTTTACCATCTAGCAGGGGGGGAGACCCAGTACTTC.

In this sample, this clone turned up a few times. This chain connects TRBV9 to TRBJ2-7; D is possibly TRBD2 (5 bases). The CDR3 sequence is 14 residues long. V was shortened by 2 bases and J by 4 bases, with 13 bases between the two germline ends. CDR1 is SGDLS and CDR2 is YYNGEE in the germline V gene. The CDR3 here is CASSVGIDLYEQYF. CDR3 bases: TGTGCCAGCAGCGTCGGGATTGACCTATACGAGCAGTACTTC. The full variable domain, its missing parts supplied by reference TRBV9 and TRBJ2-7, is DSGVTQTPKHLITATGQRVTLRCSPRSGDLSVYWYQQSLDQGLQFLIQYYNGEERAKGNILERFSAQQFPDLHSELNLSSLELGDSALYFCASSVGIDLYEQYFGPGTRLTVT.

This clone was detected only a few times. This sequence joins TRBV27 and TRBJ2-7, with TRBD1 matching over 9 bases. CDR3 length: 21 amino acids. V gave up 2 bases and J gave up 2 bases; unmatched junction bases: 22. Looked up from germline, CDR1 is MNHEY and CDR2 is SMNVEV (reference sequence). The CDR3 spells CASSLRDRAPRGTPSPYEQYF. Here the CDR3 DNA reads TGTGCCAGCAGTTTAAGGGACAGGGCCCCTCGGGGAACCCCCTCTCCCTACGAGCAGTACTTC.

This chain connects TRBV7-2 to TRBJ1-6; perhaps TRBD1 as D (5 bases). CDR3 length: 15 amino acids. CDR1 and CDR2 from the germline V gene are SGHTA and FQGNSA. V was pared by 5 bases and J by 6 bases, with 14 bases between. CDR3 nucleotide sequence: TGTGCCAGCAGCCCCTCCGGGACTTCTAATTCACCCCTCCACTTT. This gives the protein CASSPSGTSNSPLHF.

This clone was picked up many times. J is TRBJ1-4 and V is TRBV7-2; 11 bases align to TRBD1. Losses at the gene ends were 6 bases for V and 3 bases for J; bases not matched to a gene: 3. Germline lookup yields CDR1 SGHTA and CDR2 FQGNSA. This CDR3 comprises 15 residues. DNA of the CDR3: TGTGCCAGCAGTGGACAGGGGGCGGCTAATGAAAAACTGTTTTTT. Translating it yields CASSGQGAANEKLFF.

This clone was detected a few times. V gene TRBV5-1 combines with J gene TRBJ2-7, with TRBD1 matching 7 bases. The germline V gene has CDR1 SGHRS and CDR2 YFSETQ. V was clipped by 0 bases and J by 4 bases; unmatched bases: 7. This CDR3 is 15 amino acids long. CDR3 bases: TGCGCCAGCAGCTTGGGACAGGGATTAGTATACGAGCAGTACTTC. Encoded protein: CASSLGQGLVYEQYF.

The CDR3 sequence is CASSESGTIREQFF. CDR3 DNA sequence: TGTGCCAGCAGTGAATCGGGGACTATAAGAGAGCAGTTCTTC. The V gene is TRBV25-1, the J gene TRBJ2-1; 7 nucleotides line up with TRBD2. The V gene's germline CDR1 is MGHDK and CDR2 SYGVNS. The junction had 7 bases not matched to a gene; V was cut back by 1 base and J by 10 bases. The CDR3 is 14 amino acids.

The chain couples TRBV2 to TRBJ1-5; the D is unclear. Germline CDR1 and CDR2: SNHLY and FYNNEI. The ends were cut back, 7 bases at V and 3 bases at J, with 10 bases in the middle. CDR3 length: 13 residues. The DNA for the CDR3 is TGTGCCAGCAACCCAGGTTACAATCAGCCCCAGCATTTT. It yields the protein CASNPGYNQPQHF. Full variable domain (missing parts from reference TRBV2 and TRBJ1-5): EPEVTQTPSHQVTQMGQEVILRCVPISNHLYFYWYRQILGQKVEFLVSFYNNEISEKSEIFDDQFSVERPDGSNFTLKIRSTKLEDSAMYFCASNPGYNQPQHFGDGTRLSIL.

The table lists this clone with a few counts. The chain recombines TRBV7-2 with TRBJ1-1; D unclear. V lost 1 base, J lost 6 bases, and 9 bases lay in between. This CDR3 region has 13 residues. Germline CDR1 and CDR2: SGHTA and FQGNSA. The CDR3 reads CASSLVSRAEAFF. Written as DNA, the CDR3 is TGTGCCAGCAGCTTAGTCTCGCGAGCTGAAGCTTTCTTT.

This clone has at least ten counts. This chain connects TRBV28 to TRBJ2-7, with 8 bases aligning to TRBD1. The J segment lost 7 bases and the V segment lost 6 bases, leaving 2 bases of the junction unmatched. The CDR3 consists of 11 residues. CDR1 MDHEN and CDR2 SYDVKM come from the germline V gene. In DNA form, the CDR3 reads TGTGCCAGCAGGCGGACAGGGGAGCAGTACTTC. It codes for CASRRTGEQYF.

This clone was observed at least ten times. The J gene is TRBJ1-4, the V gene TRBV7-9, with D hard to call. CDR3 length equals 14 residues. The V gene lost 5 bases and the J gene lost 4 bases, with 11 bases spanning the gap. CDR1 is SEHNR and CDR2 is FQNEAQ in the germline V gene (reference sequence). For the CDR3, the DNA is TGTGCCAGCAGCACACAGTGGAATAATGAAAAACTGTTTTTT. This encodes CASSTQWNNEKLFF.

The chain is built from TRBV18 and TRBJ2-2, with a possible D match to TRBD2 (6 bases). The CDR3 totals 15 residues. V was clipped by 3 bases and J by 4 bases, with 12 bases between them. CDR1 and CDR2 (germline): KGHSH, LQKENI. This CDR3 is CASSPRETGTGELFF. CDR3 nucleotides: TGTGCCAGCTCACCCCGGGAGACTGGCACCGGGGAGCTGTTTTTT.

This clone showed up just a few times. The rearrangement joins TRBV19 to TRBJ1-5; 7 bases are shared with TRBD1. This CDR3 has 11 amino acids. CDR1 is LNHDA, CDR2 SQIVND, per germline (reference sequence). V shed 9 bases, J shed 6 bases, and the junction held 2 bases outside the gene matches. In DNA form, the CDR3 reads TGTGCCAGCAGGGGGACTCAGCCCCAGCATTTT. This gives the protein CASRGTQPQHF.

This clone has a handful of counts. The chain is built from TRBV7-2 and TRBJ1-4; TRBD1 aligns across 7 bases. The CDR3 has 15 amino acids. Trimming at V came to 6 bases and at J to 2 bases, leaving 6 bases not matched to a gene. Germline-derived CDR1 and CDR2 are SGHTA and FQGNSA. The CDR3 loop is CASSPGQATNEKLFF. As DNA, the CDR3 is TGTGCCAGCAGTCCCGGACAGGCTACTAATGAAAAACTGTTTTTT.

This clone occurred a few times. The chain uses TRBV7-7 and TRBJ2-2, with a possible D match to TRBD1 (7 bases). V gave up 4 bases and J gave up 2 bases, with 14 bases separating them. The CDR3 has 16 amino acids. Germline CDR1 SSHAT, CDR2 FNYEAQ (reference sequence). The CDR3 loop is CASSSGGGANTGELFF. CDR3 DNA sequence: TGTGCCAGCAGCTCAGGAGGGGGCGCAAACACCGGGGAGCTGTTTTTT.